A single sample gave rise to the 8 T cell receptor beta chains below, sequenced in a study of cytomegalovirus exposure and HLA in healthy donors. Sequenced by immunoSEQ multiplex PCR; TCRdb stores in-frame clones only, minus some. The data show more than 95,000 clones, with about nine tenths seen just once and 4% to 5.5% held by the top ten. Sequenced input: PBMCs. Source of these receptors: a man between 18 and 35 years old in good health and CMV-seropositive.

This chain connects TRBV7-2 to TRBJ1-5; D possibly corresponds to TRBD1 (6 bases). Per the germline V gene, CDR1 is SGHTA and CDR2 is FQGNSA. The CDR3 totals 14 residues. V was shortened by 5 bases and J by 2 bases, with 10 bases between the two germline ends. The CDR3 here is CASSAGGGNQPQHF. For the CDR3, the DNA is TGTGCCAGCAGCGCGGGGGGCGGCAATCAGCCCCAGCATTTT. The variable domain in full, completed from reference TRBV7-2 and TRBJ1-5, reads GAGVSQSPSNKVTEKGKDVELRCDPISGHTALYWYRQSLGQGLEFLIYFQGNSAPDKSGLPSDRFSAERTGGSVSTLTIQRTQQEDSAVYLCASSAGGGNQPQHFGDGTRLSIL.

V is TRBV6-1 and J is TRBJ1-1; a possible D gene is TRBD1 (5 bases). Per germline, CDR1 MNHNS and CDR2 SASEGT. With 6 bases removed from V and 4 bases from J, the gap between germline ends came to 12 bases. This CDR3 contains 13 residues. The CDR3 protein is CASSKTEPTEAFF. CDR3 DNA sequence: TGTGCCAGCAGCAAGACAGAACCCACTGAAGCTTTCTTT.

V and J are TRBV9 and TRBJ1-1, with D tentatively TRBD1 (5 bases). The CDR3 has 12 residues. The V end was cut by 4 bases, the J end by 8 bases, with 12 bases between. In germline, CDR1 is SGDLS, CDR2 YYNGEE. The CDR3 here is CASSLLRGEAFF. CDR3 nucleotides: TGTGCCAGCAGCCTCCTACGGGGGGAAGCTTTCTTT. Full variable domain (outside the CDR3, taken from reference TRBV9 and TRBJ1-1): DSGVTQTPKHLITATGQRVTLRCSPRSGDLSVYWYQQSLDQGLQFLIQYYNGEERAKGNILERFSAQQFPDLHSELNLSSLELGDSALYFCASSLLRGEAFFGQGTRLTVV.

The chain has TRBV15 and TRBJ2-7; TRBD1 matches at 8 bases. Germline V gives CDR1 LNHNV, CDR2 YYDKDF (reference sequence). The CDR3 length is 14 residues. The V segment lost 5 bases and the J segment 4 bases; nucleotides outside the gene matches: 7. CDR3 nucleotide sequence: TGTGCCACCAGCCCCGGACAGGGTGGTTACGAGCAGTACTTC. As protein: CATSPGQGGYEQYF.

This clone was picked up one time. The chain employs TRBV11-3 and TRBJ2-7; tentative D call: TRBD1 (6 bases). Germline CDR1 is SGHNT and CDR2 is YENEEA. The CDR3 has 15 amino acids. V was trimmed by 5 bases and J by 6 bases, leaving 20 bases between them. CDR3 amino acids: CASSHKSGERGEQYF. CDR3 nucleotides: TGTGCCAGCAGCCACAAGTCAGGGGAACGTGGCGAGCAGTACTTC.

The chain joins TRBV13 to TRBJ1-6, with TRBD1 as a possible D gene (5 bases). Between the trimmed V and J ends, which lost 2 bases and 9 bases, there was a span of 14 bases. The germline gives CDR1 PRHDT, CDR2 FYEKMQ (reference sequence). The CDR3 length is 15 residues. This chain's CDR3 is CASSLRRQGGSPLHF. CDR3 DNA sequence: TGTGCCAGCAGCTTACGGCGGCAGGGTGGTTCACCCCTCCACTTT.

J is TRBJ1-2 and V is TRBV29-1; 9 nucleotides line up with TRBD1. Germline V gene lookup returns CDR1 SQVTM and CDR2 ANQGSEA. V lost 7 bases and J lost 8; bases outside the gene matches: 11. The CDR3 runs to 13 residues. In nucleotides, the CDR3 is TGCAGCGCGTCCGGGACAGGGAATGAGGGCTACACCTTC. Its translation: CSASGTGNEGYTF.

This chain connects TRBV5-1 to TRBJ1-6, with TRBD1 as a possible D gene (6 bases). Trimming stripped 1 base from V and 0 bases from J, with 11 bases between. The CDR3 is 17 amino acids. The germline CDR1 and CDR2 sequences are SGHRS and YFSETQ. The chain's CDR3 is CASSLNRASSYNSPLHF. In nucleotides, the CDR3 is TGCGCCAGCAGCTTGAACAGGGCCAGCTCCTATAATTCACCCCTCCACTTT.